This entry lists 2 T cell receptor beta chains sequenced from one sample in a study of T cell responses to AZD1222 COVID-19 vaccine. Data came from immunoSEQ multiplex PCR; TCRdb stores just in-frame clones and leaves some out. In the table there are approximately 140,000 clones, just over 90% of which are singletons. The sample was peripheral blood, taken on day 0 of MenACWY control vaccination. These TCRs come from an adult in good health.

This clone occurred once. This chain joins TRBV2 and TRBJ1-1; 9 bases agree with TRBD1. CDR1 and CDR2 (germline): SNHLY, FYNNEI. V dropped 6 bases and J dropped 4; count of bases not matched to a gene: 3. The CDR3 runs 13 residues. CDR3 bases: TGTGCCAGCAGGGACAGGGGAATCACTGAAGCTTTCTTT. As protein: CASRDRGITEAFF.

The chain has TRBV12-3 or TRBV12-4 and TRBJ2-6; unclear D gene. V lost 3 bases and J 2 bases, leaving 2 bases between the germline ends. CDR3 size: 13 residues. The CDR3 protein is CASSFPGANVLTF. The CDR3 nucleotides read TGTGCCAGCAGTTTCCCTGGGGCCAACGTCCTGACTTTC.